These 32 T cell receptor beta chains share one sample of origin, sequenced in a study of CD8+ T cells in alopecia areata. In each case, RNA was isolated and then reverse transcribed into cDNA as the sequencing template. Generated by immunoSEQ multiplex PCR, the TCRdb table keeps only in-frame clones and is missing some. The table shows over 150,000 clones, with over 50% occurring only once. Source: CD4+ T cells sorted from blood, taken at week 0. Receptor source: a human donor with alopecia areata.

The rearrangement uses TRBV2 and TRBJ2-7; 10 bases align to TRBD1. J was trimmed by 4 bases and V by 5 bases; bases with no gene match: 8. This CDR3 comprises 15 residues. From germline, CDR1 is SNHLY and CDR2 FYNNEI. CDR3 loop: CASSPGQGGRYEQYF. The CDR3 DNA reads TGTGCCAGCAGTCCCGGACAGGGGGGTAGATACGAGCAGTACTTC.

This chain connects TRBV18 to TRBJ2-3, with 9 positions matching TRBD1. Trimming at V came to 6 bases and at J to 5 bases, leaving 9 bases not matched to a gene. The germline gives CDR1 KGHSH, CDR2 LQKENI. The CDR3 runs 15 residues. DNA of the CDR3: TGTGCCAGCTCCGCGGAAGGACAGGGGATAGATACGCAGTATTTT. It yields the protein CASSAEGQGIDTQYF.

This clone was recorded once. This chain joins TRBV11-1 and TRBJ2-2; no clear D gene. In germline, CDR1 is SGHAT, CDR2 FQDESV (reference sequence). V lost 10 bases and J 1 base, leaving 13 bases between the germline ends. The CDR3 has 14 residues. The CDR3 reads CATIPRQNTGELFF. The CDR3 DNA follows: TGTGCCACAATCCCGAGGCAGAACACCGGGGAGCTGTTTTTT.

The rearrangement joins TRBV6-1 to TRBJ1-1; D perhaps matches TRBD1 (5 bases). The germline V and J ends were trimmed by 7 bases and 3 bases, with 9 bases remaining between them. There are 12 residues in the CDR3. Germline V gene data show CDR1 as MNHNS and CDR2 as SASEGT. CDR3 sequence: CASIRGDTEAFF. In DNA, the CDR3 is TGTGCCAGCATCCGGGGGGACACTGAAGCTTTCTTT.

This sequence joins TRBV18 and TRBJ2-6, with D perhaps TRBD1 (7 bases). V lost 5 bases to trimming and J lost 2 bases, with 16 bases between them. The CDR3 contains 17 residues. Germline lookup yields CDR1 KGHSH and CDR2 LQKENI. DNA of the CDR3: TGTGCCAGCTCAGGAACCCTCAGGGGGGCTGGGGCCAACGTCCTGACTTTC. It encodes CASSGTLRGAGANVLTF.

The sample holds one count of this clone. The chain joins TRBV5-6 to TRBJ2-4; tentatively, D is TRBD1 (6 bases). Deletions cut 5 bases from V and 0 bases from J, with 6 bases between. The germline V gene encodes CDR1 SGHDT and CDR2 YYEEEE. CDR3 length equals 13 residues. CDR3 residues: CASRQGAKNIQYF. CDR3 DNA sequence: TGTGCCAGCAGACAGGGAGCCAAAAACATTCAGTACTTC.

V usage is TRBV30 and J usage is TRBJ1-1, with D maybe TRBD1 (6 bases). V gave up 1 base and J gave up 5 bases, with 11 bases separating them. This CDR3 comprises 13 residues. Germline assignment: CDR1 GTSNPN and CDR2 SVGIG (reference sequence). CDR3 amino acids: CAWSEGVRTEAFF. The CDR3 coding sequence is TGTGCCTGGAGTGAGGGGGTAAGGACTGAAGCTTTCTTT.

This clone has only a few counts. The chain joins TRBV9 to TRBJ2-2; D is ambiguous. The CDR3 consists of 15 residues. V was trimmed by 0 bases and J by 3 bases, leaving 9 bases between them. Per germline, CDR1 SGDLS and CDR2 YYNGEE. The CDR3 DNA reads TGTGCCAGCAGCGTAGGTGTGGGATACACCGGGGAGCTGTTTTTT. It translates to CASSVGVGYTGELFF.

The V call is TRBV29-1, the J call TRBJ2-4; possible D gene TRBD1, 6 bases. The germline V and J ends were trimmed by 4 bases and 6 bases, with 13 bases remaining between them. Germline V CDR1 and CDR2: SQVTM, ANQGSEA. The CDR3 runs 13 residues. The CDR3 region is CSVAGVDLNIQYF. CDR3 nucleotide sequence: TGCAGCGTTGCAGGGGTGGACCTAAACATTCAGTACTTC.

The CDR3: CASSDPPTTVEQYF. In DNA form, the CDR3 reads TGTGCCAGCAGTGACCCCCCTACTACAGTCGAGCAGTACTTC. V is TRBV6-1 and J is TRBJ2-7; D remains ambiguous. With 3 bases removed from V and 6 bases from J, the gap between germline ends came to 15 bases. The CDR3 length is 14 residues. Germline CDR1 MNHNS, CDR2 SASEGT.

CDR3 loop: CSVEDVSWGRAKETQYF. The CDR3 DNA reads TGCAGCGTTGAAGACGTCTCGTGGGGTAGGGCAAAAGAGACCCAGTACTTC. The chain is built from TRBV29-1 and TRBJ2-5, with no clear D. CDR1 is SQVTM, CDR2 ANQGSEA, per germline. This CDR3 has 17 amino acids. Trimming took off 0 bases at V and 3 bases at J, with 20 bases between the two ends.

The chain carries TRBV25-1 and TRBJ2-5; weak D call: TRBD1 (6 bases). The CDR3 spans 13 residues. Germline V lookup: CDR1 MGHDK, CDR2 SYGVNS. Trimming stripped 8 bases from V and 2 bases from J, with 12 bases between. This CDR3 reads CASSRQAQETQYF. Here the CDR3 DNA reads TGTGCCAGCTCCAGACAGGCGCAAGAGACCCAGTACTTC.

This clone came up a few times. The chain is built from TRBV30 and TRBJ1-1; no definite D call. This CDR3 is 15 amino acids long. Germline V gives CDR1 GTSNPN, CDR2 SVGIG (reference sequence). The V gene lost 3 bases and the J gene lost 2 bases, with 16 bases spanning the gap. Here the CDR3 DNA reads TGTGCCTGGAGCCTGGGGAACGGTGACAACACTGAAGCTTTCTTT. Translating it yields CAWSLGNGDNTEAFF.

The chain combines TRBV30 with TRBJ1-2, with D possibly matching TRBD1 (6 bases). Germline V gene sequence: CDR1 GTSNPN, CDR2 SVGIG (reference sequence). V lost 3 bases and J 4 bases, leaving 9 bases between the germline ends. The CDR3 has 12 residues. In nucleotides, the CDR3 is TGTGCCTGGAGCGGACAGTTCTATGGCTACACCTTC. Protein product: CAWSGQFYGYTF.

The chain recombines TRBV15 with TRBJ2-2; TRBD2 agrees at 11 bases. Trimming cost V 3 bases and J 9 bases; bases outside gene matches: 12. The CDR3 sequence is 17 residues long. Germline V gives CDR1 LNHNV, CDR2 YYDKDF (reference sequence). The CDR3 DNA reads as TGTGCCACCAGCAGCGCCGAAGCTAGCGGGGGGCACCGGGAGCTGTTTTTT. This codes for CATSSAEASGGHRELFF.

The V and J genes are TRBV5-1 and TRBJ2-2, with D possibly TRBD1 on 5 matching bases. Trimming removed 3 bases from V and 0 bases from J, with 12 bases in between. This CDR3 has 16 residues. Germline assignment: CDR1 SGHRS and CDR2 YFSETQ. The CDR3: CASSSQGGSNTGELFF. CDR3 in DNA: TGCGCCAGCAGCTCGCAGGGTGGGTCGAACACCGGGGAGCTGTTTTTT.

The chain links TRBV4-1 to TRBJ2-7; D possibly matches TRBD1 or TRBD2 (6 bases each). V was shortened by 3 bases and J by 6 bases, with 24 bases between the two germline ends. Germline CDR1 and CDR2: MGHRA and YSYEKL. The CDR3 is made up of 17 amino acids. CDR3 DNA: TGCGCCAGCAGCCAGCTCCCCGAGGGGGGCCTTCCGCTCGAGCAGTACTTC. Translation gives CASSQLPEGGLPLEQYF.

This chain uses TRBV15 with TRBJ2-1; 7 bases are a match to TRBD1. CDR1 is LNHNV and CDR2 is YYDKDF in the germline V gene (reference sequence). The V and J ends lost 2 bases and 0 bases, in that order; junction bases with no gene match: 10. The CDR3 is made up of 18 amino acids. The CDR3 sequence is CATSRSQNNRGSYNEQFF. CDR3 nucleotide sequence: TGTGCCACCAGCAGATCCCAAAACAACAGGGGCTCCTACAATGAGCAGTTCTTC.

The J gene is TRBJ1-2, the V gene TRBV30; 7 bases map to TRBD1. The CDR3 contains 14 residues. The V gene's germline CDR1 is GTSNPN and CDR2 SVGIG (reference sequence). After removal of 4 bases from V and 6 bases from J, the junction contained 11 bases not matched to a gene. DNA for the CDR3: TGTGCCTGGACCTTGTGGGGACAGCCCGATGGCTACACCTTC. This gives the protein CAWTLWGQPDGYTF.

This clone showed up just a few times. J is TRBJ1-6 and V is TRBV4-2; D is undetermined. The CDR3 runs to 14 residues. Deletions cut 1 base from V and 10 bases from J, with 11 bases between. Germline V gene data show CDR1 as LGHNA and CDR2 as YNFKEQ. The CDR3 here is CASSQALGTSPLHF. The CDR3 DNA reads TGTGCCAGCAGCCAAGCCCTTGGAACCTCACCCCTCCACTTT.

The CDR3 region has the DNA TGCAGCTCAGCGGGGGAGTGGGAGACCCAGTACTTC. It codes for CSSAGEWETQYF. The chain links TRBV29-1 to TRBJ2-5; TRBD2 matches at 8 bases. The CDR3 consists of 12 residues. Germline CDR1 and CDR2: SQVTM and ANQGSEA. V lost 8 bases, J lost 5 bases, and 7 bases stayed unmatched.

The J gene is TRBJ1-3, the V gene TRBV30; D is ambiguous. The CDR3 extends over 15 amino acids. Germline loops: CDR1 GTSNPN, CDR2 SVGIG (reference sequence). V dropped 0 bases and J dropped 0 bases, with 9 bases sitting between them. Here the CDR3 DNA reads TGTGCCTGGAGTGTATCGGGCAGCTCTGGAAACACCATATATTTT. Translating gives CAWSVSGSSGNTIYF.

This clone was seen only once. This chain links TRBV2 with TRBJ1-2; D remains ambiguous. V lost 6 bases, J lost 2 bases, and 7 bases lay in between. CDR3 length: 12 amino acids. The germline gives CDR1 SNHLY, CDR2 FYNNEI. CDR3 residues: CASRPDNYGYTF. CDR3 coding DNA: TGTGCCAGCAGGCCGGACAACTATGGCTACACCTTC.

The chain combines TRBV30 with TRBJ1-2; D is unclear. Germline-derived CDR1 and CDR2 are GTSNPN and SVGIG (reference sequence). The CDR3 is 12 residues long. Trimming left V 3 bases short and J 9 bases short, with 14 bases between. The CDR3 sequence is CAWSPRPWSYTF. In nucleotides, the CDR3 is TGTGCCTGGAGCCCACGCCCTTGGAGCTACACCTTC.

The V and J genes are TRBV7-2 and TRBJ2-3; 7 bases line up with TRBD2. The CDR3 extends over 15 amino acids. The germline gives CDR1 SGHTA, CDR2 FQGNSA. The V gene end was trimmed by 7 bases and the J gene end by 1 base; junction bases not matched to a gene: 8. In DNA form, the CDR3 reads TGTGCCAGCAACCGTAGGAGCGGGGGCACAGATACGCAGTATTTT. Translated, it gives CASNRRSGGTDTQYF.

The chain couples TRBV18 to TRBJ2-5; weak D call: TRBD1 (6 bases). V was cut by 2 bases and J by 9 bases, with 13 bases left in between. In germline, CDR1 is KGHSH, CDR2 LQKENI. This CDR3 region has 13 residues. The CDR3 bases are TGTGCCAGCTCACCATCGGACAGACAGGCCCAGTACTTC. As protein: CASSPSDRQAQYF. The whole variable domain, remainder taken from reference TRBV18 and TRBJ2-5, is NAGVMQNPRHLVRRRGQEARLRCSPMKGHSHVYWYRQLPEEGLKFMVYLQKENIIDESGMPKERFSAEFPKEGPSILRIQQVVRGDSAAYFCASSPSDRQAQYFGPGTRLLVL.

This CDR3 is CSVAGWSTEAFF. CDR3 bases: TGCAGCGTTGCAGGGTGGTCCACTGAAGCTTTCTTT. The gene calls are TRBV29-1 and TRBJ1-1, with D maybe TRBD1 (5 bases). Trimming left V 4 bases short and J 4 bases short, with 10 bases between. Germline V CDR1 and CDR2: SQVTM, ANQGSEA. This CDR3 region has 12 residues.

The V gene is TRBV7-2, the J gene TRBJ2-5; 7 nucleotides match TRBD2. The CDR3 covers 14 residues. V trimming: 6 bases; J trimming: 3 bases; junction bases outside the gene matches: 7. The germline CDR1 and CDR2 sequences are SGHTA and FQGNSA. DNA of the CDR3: TGTGCCAGCAGACGGGCTAGCGGAGAAGAGACCCAGTACTTC. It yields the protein CASRRASGEETQYF. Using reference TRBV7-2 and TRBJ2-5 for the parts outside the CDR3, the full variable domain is GAGVSQSPSNKVTEKGKDVELRCDPISGHTALYWYRQSLGQGLEFLIYFQGNSAPDKSGLPSDRFSAERTGGSVSTLTIQRTQQEDSAVYLCASRRASGEETQYFGPGTRLLVL.

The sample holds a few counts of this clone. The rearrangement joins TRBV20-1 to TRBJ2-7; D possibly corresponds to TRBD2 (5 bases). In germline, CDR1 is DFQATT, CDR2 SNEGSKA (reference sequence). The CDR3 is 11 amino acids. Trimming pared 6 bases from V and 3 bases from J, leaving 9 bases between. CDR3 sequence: CSAARDYEQYF. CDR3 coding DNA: TGCAGTGCCGCCCGGGACTACGAGCAGTACTTC.

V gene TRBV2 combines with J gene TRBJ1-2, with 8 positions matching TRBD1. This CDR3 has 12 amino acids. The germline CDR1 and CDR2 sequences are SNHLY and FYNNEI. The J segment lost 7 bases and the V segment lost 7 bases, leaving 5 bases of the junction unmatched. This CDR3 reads CASNTGGFGYTF. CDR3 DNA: TGTGCCAGCAACACAGGGGGGTTTGGCTACACCTTC.

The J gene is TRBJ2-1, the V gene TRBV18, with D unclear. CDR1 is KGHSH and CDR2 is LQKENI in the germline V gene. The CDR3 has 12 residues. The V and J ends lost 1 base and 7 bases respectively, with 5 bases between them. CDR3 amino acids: CASSPLGNEQFF. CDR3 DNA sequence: TGTGCCAGCTCACCACTCGGGAATGAGCAGTTCTTC.

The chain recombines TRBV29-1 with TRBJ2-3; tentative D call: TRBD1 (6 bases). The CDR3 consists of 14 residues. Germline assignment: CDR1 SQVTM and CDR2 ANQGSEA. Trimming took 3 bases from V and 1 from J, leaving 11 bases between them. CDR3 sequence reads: CSVDSRGGTDTQYF. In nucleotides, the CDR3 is TGCAGCGTTGACTCCAGGGGAGGCACAGATACGCAGTATTTT.